These 2 T cell receptor beta chains originate from one sample sequenced in a study of PD-1 blockade in classical Hodgkin lymphoma. Produced via immunoSEQ multiplex PCR; TCRdb's table is partial and in-frame only. Altogether tens of thousands of clones are present, approximately 78% being singletons, with the ten largest covering around an eighth. Following autologous stem cell transplantation, relapse occurred in every patient, and exposure to brentuximab vedotin varied. The sequenced sample was peripheral blood mononuclear cells (PBMCs), obtained at baseline. These receptors were obtained from a human donor with classical Hodgkin lymphoma.

CDR3 nucleotide sequence: TGTGCCAGCTCAAGTCGGCATGCTGACGAGCAGTACTTC. Translation: CASSSRHADEQYF. The chain couples TRBV18 to TRBJ2-7; D ambiguous. Germline values: CDR1 KGHSH, CDR2 LQKENI. Trimming removed 5 bases at V and 5 bases at J, with 13 bases between. This CDR3 comprises 13 residues.

The chain combines TRBV11-2 with TRBJ1-2, with D possibly TRBD1 on 5 matching bases. CDR3 size: 15 residues. Trimming took off 4 bases at V and 2 bases at J, with 14 bases between the two ends. The germline CDR1 and CDR2 sequences are SGHAT and FQNNGV. As DNA, the CDR3 is TGTGCCAGCAGCTCTATCCGGGACGGCAACTATGGCTACACCTTC. Amino acids: CASSSIRDGNYGYTF.